This entry is about one TCR beta chain. The sample originates from a study of blood T cell repertoires in COVID-19. Data came from immunoSEQ multiplex PCR; TCRdb stores just in-frame clones and leaves some out. The data contain more than 150,000 clones, approximately 80% of them seen just once; the ten biggest clones take up roughly 6.8%. Looked up from germline, CDR1 is MGHRA and CDR2 is YSYEKL. This CDR3 has 13 residues. Trimming removed 7 bases at V and 2 bases at J, with 12 bases between. The chain uses TRBV4-1 and TRBJ2-7; a possible D gene is TRBD2 (6 bases). The sample comprised peripheral blood. The receptor's source is a human donor in a cohort sampled during active COVID-19. The CDR3 spells CASKRAGAYEQYF. CDR3 sequence (DNA): TGCGCCAGCAAGCGAGCGGGTGCCTACGAGCAGTACTTC.